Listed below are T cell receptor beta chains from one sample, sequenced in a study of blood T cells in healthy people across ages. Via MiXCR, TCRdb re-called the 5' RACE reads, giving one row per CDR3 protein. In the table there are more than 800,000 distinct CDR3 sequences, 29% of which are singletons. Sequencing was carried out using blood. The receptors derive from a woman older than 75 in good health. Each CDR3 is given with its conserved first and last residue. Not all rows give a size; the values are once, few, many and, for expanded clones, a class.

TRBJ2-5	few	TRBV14	CASSPNLRGIYGNEQYF
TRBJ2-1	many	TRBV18	CASSRNTETGRGNEQFF
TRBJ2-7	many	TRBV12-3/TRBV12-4	CASSLRGSGIAYF
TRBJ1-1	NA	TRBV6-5	CASRQRGGAHTEAFF
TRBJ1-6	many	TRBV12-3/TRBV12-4	CASSFAGQINSPLHF
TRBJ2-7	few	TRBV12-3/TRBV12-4	CASSTSGRTYEQYF
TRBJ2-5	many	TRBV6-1	CASRQGARETQYF
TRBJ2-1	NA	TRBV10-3	CAIGTSGHNEQFF
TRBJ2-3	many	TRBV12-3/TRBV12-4	CASNLAVRADTQYF
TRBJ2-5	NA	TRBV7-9	CAGQRAQETQYF
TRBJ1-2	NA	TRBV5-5	CASSPSRTGLSDGYIF
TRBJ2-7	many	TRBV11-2	CASSLRATVSYEQYF
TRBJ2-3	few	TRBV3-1	CASSRVDITDTQYF
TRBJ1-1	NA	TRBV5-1	CASKEPTNTEAFF
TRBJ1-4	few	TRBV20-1	CSARDRGSLYEKLFF
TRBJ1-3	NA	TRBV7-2	CASSSVLSGNTIYF
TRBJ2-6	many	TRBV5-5	CASSDHKPGANVLTF
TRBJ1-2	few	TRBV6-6	CASKGTATDGYTF
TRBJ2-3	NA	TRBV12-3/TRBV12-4	CASSRGVRADTQYF
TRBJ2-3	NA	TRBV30	CAWDRGGTDTQYF